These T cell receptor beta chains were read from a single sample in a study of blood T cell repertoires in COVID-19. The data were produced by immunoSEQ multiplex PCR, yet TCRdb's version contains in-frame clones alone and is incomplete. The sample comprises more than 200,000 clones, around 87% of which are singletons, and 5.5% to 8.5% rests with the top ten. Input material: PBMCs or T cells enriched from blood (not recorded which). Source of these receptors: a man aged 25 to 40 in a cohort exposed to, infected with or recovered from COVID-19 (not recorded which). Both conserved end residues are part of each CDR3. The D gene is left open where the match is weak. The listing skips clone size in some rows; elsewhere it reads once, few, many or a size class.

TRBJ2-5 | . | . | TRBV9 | CASSVAGNPKTQYF | TGTGCCAGCAGCGTAGCGGGTAACCCCAAGACCCAGTACTTC
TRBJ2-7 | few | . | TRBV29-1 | CSVDPRGLNEQYF | TGCAGCGTTGATCCGAGAGGGCTCAACGAGCAGTACTTC
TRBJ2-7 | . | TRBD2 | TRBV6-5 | CASTASGRYEQYF | TGTGCCAGCACGGCTAGCGGGAGGTACGAGCAGTACTTC
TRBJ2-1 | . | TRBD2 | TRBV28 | CASSSRVAGESMNNEQFF | TGTGCCAGCAGTTCTCGAGTAGCGGGAGAATCAATGAACAATGAGCAGTTCTTC
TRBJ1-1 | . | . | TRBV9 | CASSVDQGLTEAFF | TGTGCCAGCAGCGTAGATCAGGGGCTGACTGAAGCTTTCTTT
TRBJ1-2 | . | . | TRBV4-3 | CASSQGLEQGYGYGYTF | TGCGCCAGCAGCCAGGGCTTAGAACAGGGATACGGCTATGGCTACACCTTC
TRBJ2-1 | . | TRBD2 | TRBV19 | CASSIPGGAGDEQFF | TGTGCCAGTAGTATACCCGGGGGGGCAGGCGATGAGCAGTTCTTC
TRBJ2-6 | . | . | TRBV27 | CASSFEGSVLTF | TGTGCCAGCAGTTTCGAGGGAAGCGTCCTGACTTTC
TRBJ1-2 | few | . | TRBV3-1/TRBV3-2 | CASSLGGSGYTF | TGTGCCAGCAGCCTTGGGGGGTCTGGCTACACCTTC
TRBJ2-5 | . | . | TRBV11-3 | CASSTSTQETQYF | TGTGCCAGCAGCACGAGCACCCAAGAGACCCAGTACTTC
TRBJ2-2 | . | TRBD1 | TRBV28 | CASSTNQGARTGELFF | TGTGCCAGCAGTACAAATCAGGGGGCTCGGACCGGGGAGCTGTTTTTT
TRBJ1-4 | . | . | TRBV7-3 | CASSLTWQGPATNEKLFF | TGTGCCAGCAGCTTAACGTGGCAGGGCCCCGCAACTAATGAAAAACTGTTTTTT
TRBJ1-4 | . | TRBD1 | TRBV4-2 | CASSQTGGAYGEKLFF | TGTGCCAGCAGCCAGACAGGGGGCGCGTATGGAGAAAAACTGTTTTTT
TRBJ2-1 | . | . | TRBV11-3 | CASSLRRGSEQFF | TGTGCCAGCAGCTTAAGGCGGGGCAGTGAGCAGTTCTTC
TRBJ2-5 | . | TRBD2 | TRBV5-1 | CASSSSRGSGSTMVTQYF | TGCGCCAGCAGCTCCTCCCGTGGTAGCGGGAGTACAATGGTGACCCAGTACTTC
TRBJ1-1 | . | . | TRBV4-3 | CASSQAPNTEAFF | TGCGCCAGCAGCCAGGCACCTAACACTGAAGCTTTCTTT
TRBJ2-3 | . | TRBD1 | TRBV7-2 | CASSLAWAGGADTQYF | TGTGCCAGCAGCTTAGCGTGGGCAGGGGGCGCGGATACGCAGTATTTT
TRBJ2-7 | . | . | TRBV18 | CASSPMTGNEQYF | TGTGCCAGCTCGCCTATGACAGGTAACGAGCAGTACTTC
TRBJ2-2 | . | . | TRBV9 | CASSLRGSQSGELFF | TGTGCCAGCAGCCTCCGGGGGTCGCAGTCGGGGGAGCTGTTTTTT
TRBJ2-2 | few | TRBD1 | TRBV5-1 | CASSPGQVSAGELFF | TGCGCCAGCAGCCCGGGACAGGTCTCAGCCGGGGAGCTGTTTTTT
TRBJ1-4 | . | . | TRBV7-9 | CASSLVTGANEKLFF | TGTGCCAGCAGCTTAGTGACAGGAGCTAATGAAAAACTGTTTTTT
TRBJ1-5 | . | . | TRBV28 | CASRSGGVRNQPQHF | TGTGCCAGCAGATCAGGCGGGGTTCGCAATCAGCCCCAGCATTTT
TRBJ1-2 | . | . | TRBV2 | CASSPRGYGYTF | TGTGCCAGCAGCCCCCGGGGCTATGGCTACACCTTC
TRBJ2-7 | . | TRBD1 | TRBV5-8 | CASSLGGLTGGRGEQYF | TGTGCCAGCAGCTTGGGGGGCTTGACAGGGGGCCGCGGCGAGCAGTACTTC
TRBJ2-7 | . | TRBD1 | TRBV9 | CASSLRSGTGAGYEQYF | TGTGCCAGCAGCCTCCGTTCCGGGACAGGGGCCGGCTACGAGCAGTACTTC
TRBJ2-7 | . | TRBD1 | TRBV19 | CASSRTGIPSSYEQYF | TGTGCCAGTAGTAGGACAGGAATCCCGAGCTCCTACGAGCAGTACTTC
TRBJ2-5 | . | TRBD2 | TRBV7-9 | CASTPWLGLAVETQYF | TGTGCCAGCACCCCATGGCTTGGGCTAGCGGTGGAGACCCAGTACTTC
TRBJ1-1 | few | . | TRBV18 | CASSQLTGERWELPEAFF | TGTGCCAGCTCACAACTGACAGGCGAGCGCTGGGAGTTACCTGAAGCTTTCTTT
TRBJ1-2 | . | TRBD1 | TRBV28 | CASSLQAGQHCYGYTF | TGTGCCAGCAGCCTTCAGGCGGGACAGCACTGCTATGGCTACACCTTC
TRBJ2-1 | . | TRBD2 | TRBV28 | CASSLGLAANNEQFF | TGTGCCAGCAGTTTAGGGCTAGCGGCAAACAATGAGCAGTTCTTC
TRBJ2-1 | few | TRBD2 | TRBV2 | CASRTLLADNEQFF | TGTGCCAGCCGAACGCTACTAGCGGACAATGAGCAGTTCTTC
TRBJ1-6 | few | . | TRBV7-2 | CASSPGSYNSPLHF | TGTGCCAGCAGCCCCGGCTCCTATAATTCACCCCTCCACTTT
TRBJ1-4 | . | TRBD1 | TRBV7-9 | CASSLARGVNEKLFF | TGTGCCAGCAGCTTAGCCAGGGGGGTAAATGAAAAACTGTTTTTT
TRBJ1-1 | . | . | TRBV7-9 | CASSFGRGNTEAFF | TGTGCCAGCAGCTTCGGAAGGGGGAACACTGAAGCTTTCTTT
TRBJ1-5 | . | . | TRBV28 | CASSLRGPLNQPQHF | TGTGCCAGCAGCCTCAGGGGTCCCCTCAATCAGCCCCAGCATTTT
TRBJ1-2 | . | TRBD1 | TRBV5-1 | CASSSTGKSGYGYTF | TGCGCCAGCAGCTCGACAGGGAAGTCGGGTTATGGCTACACCTTC
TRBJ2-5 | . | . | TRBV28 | CASSLGRGHSQETQYF | TGTGCCAGCAGTTTAGGGCGAGGACATTCGCAAGAGACCCAGTACTTC
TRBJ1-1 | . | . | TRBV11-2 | CASSLEWGEPEAFF | TGTGCCAGCAGCTTAGAATGGGGAGAGCCTGAAGCTTTCTTT
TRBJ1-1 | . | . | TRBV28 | CASTRDGGWNTEAFF | TGTGCCAGCACCCGGGACGGGGGGTGGAACACTGAAGCTTTCTTT
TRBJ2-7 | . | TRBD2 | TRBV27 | CASSSAGAYEQYF | TGTGCCAGCAGTTCAGCGGGAGCCTACGAGCAGTACTTC
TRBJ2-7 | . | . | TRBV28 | CASSLSTGYYEQYF | TGTGCCAGCAGTTTATCGACAGGTTACTACGAGCAGTACTTC
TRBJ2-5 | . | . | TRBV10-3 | CAISEGLGRLAVGETQYF | TGTGCCATCAGTGAAGGTTTAGGGAGGTTGGCAGTGGGGGAGACCCAGTACTTC
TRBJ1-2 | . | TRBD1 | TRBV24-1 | CATSDSRFRGLGGYTF | TGTGCCACCAGTGATTCGCGCTTCAGGGGGCTTGGTGGCTACACCTTC
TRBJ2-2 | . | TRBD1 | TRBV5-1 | CASSQGASGTGELFF | TGCGCCAGCAGCCAGGGGGCCTCGGGGACCGGGGAGCTGTTTTTT
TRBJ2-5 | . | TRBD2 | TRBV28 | CASSSNGRGGETQYF | TGTGCCAGCAGTTCAAACGGGAGGGGGGGAGAGACCCAGTACTTC
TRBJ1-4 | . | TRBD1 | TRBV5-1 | CASKEKGTGDEKLFF | TGCGCCAGCAAAGAGAAGGGGACAGGGGATGAAAAACTGTTTTTT
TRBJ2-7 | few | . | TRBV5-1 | CASSLEGQVQNF | TGCGCCAGCAGCTTGGAGGGGCAGGTCCAGAACTTC
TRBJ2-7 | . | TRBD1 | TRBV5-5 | CASSLGLRGQYEQYF | TGTGCCAGCAGCTTGGGTTTAAGGGGGCAATACGAGCAGTACTTC
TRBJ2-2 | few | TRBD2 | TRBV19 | CASSISLAGTGELFF | TGTGCCAGTAGTATATCACTAGCGGGAACCGGGGAGCTGTTTTTT
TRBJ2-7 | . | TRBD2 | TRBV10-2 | CASSGTRLRNEQYF | TGCGCCAGCAGTGGGACTAGGCTGCGGAACGAGCAGTACTTC